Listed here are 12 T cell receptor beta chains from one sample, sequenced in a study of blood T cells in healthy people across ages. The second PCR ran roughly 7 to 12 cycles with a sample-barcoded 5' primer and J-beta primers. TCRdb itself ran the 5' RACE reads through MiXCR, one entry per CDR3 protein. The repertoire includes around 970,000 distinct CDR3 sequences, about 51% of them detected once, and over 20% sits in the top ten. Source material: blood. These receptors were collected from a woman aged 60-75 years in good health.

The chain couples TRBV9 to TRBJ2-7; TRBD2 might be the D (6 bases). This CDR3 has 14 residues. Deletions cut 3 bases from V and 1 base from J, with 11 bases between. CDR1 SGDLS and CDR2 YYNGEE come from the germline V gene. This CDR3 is CASSGGLQSYEQYF. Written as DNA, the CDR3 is TGTGCCAGCAGCGGGGGACTCCAATCCTACGAGCAGTACTTC.

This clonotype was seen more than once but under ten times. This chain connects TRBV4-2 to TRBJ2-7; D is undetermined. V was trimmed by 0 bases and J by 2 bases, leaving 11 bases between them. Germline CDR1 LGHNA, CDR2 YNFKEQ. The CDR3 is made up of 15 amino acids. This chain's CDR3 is CASSQDRSLAYEQYF. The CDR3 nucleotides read TGTGCCAGCAGCCAAGATCGGAGCTTAGCCTACGAGCAGTACTTC.

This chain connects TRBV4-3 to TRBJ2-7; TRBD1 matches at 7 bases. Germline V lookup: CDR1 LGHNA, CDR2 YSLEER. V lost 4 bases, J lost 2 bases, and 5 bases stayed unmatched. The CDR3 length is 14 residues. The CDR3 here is CASSPGQTTYEQYF. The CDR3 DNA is TGCGCCAGCAGCCCGGGACAGACAACCTACGAGCAGTACTTC.

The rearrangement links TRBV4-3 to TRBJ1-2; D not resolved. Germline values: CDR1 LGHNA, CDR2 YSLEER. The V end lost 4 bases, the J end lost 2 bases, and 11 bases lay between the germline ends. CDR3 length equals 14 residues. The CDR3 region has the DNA TGCGCCAGCAGCCCGTCCTGGCAGAACTATGGCTACACCTTC. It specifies CASSPSWQNYGYTF.

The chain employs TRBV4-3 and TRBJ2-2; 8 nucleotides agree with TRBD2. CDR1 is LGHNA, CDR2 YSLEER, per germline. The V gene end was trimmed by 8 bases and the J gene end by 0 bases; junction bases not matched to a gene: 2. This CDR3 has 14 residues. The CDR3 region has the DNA TGCGCCAGCCGGGAGGGCACGAACACCGGGGAGCTGTTTTTT. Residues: CASREGTNTGELFF.

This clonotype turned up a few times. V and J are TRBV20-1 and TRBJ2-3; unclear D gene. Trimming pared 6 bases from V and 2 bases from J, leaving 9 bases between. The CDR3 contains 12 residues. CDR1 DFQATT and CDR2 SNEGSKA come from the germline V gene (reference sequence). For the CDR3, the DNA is TGCAGTGCCGTCGCTTCCACAGATACGCAGTATTTT. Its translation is CSAVASTDTQYF.

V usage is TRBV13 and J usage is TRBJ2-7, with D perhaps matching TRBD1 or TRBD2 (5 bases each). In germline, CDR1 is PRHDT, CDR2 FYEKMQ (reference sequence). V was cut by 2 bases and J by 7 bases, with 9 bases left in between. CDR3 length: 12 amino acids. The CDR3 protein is CASSLSGAEQYF. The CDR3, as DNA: TGTGCCAGCAGCTTATCCGGGGCTGAGCAGTACTTC. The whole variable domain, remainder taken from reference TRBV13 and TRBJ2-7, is AAGVIQSPRHLIKEKRETATLKCYPIPRHDTVYWYQQGPGQDPQFLISFYEKMQSDKGSIPDRFSAQQFSDYHSELNMSSLELGDSALYFCASSLSGAEQYFGPGTRLTVT.

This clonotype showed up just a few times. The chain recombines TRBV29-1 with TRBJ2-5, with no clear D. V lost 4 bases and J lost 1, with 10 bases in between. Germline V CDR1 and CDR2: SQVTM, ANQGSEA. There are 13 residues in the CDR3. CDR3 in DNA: TGCAGCGTTGGCGTAGGGTTCCAAGAGACCCAGTACTTC. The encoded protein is CSVGVGFQETQYF.

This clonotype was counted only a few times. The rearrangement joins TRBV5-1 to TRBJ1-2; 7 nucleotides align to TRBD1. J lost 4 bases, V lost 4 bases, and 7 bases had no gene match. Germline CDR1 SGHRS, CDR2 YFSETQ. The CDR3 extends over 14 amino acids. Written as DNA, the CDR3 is TGCGCCAGCAGCCCCGACAGGGCGGCCTATGGCTACACCTTC. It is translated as CASSPDRAAYGYTF.

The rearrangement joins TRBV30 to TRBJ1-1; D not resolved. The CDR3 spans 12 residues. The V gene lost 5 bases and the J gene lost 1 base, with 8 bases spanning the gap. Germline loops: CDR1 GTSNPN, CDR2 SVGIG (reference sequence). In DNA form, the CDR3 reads TGTGCCTGGGGACGGAGGAACACTGAAGCTTTCTTT. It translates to CAWGRRNTEAFF.

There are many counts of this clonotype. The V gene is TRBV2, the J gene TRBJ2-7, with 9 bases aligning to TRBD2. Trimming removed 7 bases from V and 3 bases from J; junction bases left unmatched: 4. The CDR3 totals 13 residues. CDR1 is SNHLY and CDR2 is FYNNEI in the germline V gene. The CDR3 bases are TGTGCCAGCACAGGACTAGCGAGCTACGAGCAGTACTTC. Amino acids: CASTGLASYEQYF.

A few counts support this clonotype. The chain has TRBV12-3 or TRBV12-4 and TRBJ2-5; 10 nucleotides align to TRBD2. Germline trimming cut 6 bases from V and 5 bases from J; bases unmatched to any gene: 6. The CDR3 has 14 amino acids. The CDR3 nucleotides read TGTGCCAGCAGATTCGGACTAGCGGCGGAGACCCAGTACTTC. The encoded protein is CASRFGLAAETQYF.